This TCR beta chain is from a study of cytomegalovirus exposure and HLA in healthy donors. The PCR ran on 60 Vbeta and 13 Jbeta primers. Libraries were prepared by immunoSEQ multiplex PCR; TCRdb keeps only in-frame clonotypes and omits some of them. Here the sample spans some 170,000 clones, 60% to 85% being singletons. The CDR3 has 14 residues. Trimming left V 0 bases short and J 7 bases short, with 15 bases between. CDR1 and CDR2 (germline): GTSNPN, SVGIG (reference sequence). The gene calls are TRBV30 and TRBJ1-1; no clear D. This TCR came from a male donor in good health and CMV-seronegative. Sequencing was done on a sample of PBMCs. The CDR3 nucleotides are TGTGCCTGGAGTGTTAAGGCTAGTCAGCGTGAAGCTTTCTTT. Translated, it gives CAWSVKASQREAFF.